This TCR beta chain was retrieved from a study of OX40 agonist ivuxolimab in advanced cancers. Study background: Patients were infused with ivuxolimab every 2 weeks at 0.01 to 10 mg/kg. The study reported partial responses in three patients: one hepatocellular carcinoma, two cutaneous melanoma.

The V gene end was trimmed by 3 bases and the J gene end by 4 bases; junction bases not matched to a gene: 19. Per the germline V gene, CDR1 is LGHNA and CDR2 is YNFKEQ. The CDR3 extends over 22 amino acids. Only one count was recorded for this clone. Sequencing was performed with immunoSEQ multiplex PCR; in TCRdb, only in-frame clones are kept and a portion is missing. The table has around 70,000 clones, 82% seen once; the top ten hold approximately 5%. This TCR derives from an adult with an advanced solid tumor such as melanoma, head and neck, liver or kidney cancer. J is TRBJ2-1 and V is TRBV4-2; 15 bases agree with TRBD2. The source material was CD4+ or CD8+ T cells sorted from blood, sampled in a trial of the OX40 agonist ivuxolimab. In nucleotides, the CDR3 is TGTGCCAGCAGCCATTCATCCGGGACTAGCGGGGGGCCCCAATCCTATTACAATGAGCAGTTCTTC. Residues: CASSHSSGTSGGPQSYYNEQFF.